A single sample is the source of the 29 T cell receptor beta chains below, sequenced in a study of technical replicates of blood from several donors. Using immunoSEQ multiplex PCR, the repertoire was profiled, and TCRdb retains in-frame clones only, with some absent. Seen here are tens of thousands of clones, 90% to 97% observed once, and the top ten hold about 0.2%. Sequencing was done on a sample of T cells isolated from PBMCs. The receptors originated from a human donor in good health.

This rearrangement joins TRBV6-1 to TRBJ2-5, with no clear D. The CDR3 totals 12 residues. Trimming removed 4 bases at V and 5 bases at J, with 8 bases between. Germline V gives CDR1 MNHNS, CDR2 SASEGT. CDR3 sequence reads: CASSALRETQYF. The CDR3 DNA reads TGTGCCAGCAGTGCCCTCCGGGAGACCCAGTACTTC.

The rearrangement uses TRBV2 and TRBJ2-1; weak D call: TRBD2 (6 bases). The CDR3 loop spans 14 amino acids. Trimming removed 6 bases from V and 7 bases from J, with 16 bases in between. CDR1 is SNHLY, CDR2 FYNNEI, per germline. CDR3 in amino acids: CASRGWDSPNEQFF. The CDR3 region has the DNA TGTGCCAGCAGAGGCTGGGACTCCCCGAATGAGCAGTTCTTC.

This sequence joins TRBV5-3 and TRBJ1-6; TRBD1 might be the D (5 bases). TRBV5-3 is assigned to the ORF class and has an uncertain function. With 4 bases removed from V and 9 bases from J, the gap between germline ends came to 8 bases. This CDR3 has 12 amino acids. CDR3 sequence reads: CARSQQGSPLHF. The CDR3, as DNA: TGTGCCAGAAGCCAGCAGGGTTCACCCCTCCACTTT.

This sequence joins TRBV2 and TRBJ2-5; a possible D gene is TRBD1 (6 bases). CDR3 size: 12 residues. Germline V CDR1 and CDR2: SNHLY, FYNNEI. The V end was cut by 7 bases, the J end by 2 bases, with 8 bases between. The chain's CDR3 is CASKGEQETQYF. The CDR3 DNA reads as TGTGCCAGCAAGGGGGAGCAAGAGACCCAGTACTTC.

The CDR3 DNA reads TGCAGCGTTGATCGGACAGGGGGAAGAGGCGGTGAAGCTTTCTTT. Protein: CSVDRTGGRGGEAFF. The chain joins TRBV29-1 to TRBJ1-1, with 10 positions matching TRBD1. CDR3 length: 15 amino acids. The V segment lost 3 bases and the J segment 7 bases; nucleotides outside the gene matches: 11. The germline CDR1 and CDR2 sequences are SQVTM and ANQGSEA.

V and J are TRBV10-1 and TRBJ2-1; D is unclear. Trimming pared 1 base from V and 0 bases from J, leaving 10 bases between. The germline V gene encodes CDR1 WNHNN and CDR2 SYGVQD (reference sequence). CDR3 size: 16 residues. The CDR3 region is CASSEYASSSYNEQFF. The DNA for the CDR3 is TGCGCCAGCAGTGAGTATGCATCCAGCTCCTACAATGAGCAGTTCTTC.

Points on this clone: The junction departs from the called germline gene at one end, perhaps through a read error. V usage is TRBV7-7 and J usage is TRBJ2-5, with D tentatively TRBD2 (6 bases). CDR3 length: 14 amino acids. CDR1 SSHAT and CDR2 FNYEAQ come from the germline V gene (reference sequence). The CDR3 bases are TGTGCTAGCAGCCACTTCGCGGGACAAGAGACCCAGTACTTC. The encoded protein is CASSHFAGQETQYF.

This chain joins TRBV5-1 and TRBJ1-6; 8 bases are shared with TRBD1. J lost 10 bases, V lost 2 bases, and 8 bases had no gene match. Germline loops: CDR1 SGHRS, CDR2 YFSETQ. This CDR3 spans 15 amino acids. The CDR3 spells CASSLMDRVFSPLHF. Here the CDR3 DNA reads TGCGCCAGCAGCTTAATGGACAGGGTATTCTCACCCCTCCACTTT.

This chain connects TRBV5-4 to TRBJ1-2; weak D call: TRBD1 (6 bases). The length of the CDR3 is 14 residues. V was trimmed by 4 bases and J by 1 base, leaving 11 bases between them. In germline, CDR1 is SGHNT, CDR2 YYREEE (reference sequence). CDR3 coding DNA: TGTGCCAGCAGCCAAGGACAGCTTAACTATGGCTACACCTTC. This codes for CASSQGQLNYGYTF.

This chain uses TRBV28 with TRBJ2-1; D might be TRBD2 (7 bases). The germline V gene has CDR1 MDHEN and CDR2 SYDVKM. This CDR3 is 16 amino acids long. V was pared by 7 bases and J by 8 bases, with 24 bases between. The CDR3 DNA is TGTGCCAGCACCACCCCCCAGGGGAGGGCCGGGTATGAGCAGTTCTTC. Translating it yields CASTTPQGRAGYEQFF.

V and J are TRBV7-2 and TRBJ1-2, with D unclear. This CDR3 contains 16 residues. V lost 2 bases to trimming and J lost 8 bases, with 21 bases between them. CDR1 and CDR2 from the germline V gene are SGHTA and FQGNSA. The CDR3, as DNA: TGTGCCAGCAGCTTATCGCTTACAGTAAACCGATTCGGCTACACCTTC. It yields the protein CASSLSLTVNRFGYTF.

The genes are TRBV28 and TRBJ1-2, with D tentatively TRBD1 (6 bases). Trimming shortened V by 5 bases and J by 4 bases, and 8 bases separated the two germline ends. CDR1 and CDR2 (germline): MDHEN, SYDVKM. CDR3 length equals 12 residues. The CDR3 region has the DNA TGTGCCAGCAGTGAGGACAGCTATGGCTACACCTTC. Translation: CASSEDSYGYTF.

The CDR3 nucleotides read TGTGCCAGCAGCAACCCAGGGGTGGACTATGGCTACACCTTC. Protein sequence: CASSNPGVDYGYTF. The chain employs TRBV4-2 and TRBJ1-2, with D perhaps matching TRBD1 (6 bases). Germline CDR1 and CDR2: LGHNA and YNFKEQ. The CDR3 consists of 14 residues. Trimming shortened V by 5 bases and J by 3 bases, and 13 bases separated the two germline ends.

The chain links TRBV12-5 to TRBJ2-7; D is unresolved. This CDR3 has 12 amino acids. Trimming removed 1 base at V and 7 bases at J, with 8 bases between. Looked up from germline, CDR1 is LGHNT and CDR2 is FRNRAP. The CDR3: CASGLGPQEQYF. In nucleotides, the CDR3 is TGTGCTAGTGGTTTGGGGCCTCAGGAGCAGTACTTC.

The chain has TRBV28 and TRBJ1-5; TRBD1 matches 7 bases. Germline V gene lookup returns CDR1 MDHEN and CDR2 SYDVKM. The junction had 6 bases not matched to a gene; V was cut back by 3 bases and J by 7 bases. The CDR3 consists of 14 residues. CDR3 region: CASSFGRGYQPQHF. The DNA for the CDR3 is TGTGCCAGCAGTTTCGGCAGGGGGTACCAGCCCCAGCATTTT.

The chain is built from TRBV30 and TRBJ1-1, with 8 nucleotides matching TRBD1. Germline lookup yields CDR1 GTSNPN and CDR2 SVGIG (reference sequence). The CDR3 sequence is 13 residues long. Trimming removed 2 bases from V and 11 bases from J; junction bases left unmatched: 10. CDR3 bases: TGTGCCTGGAGTTCCAACAGGGGGGTCCAGGCTTTCTTT. Amino acids: CAWSSNRGVQAFF.

The V and J genes are TRBV2 and TRBJ1-5, with TRBD1 matching 8 bases. Germline V gives CDR1 SNHLY, CDR2 FYNNEI. The CDR3 consists of 14 residues. V trimming: 8 bases; J trimming: 6 bases; junction bases outside the gene matches: 9. CDR3 region: CASRGTGEAQPQHF. DNA of the CDR3: TGTGCCAGCCGCGGGACAGGAGAGGCTCAGCCCCAGCATTTT.

This chain uses TRBV27 with TRBJ2-3; 10 bases align to TRBD2. Unmatched junction bases numbered 16, after V lost 4 bases and J lost 3 bases. CDR3 length: 19 amino acids. Germline V lookup: CDR1 MNHEY, CDR2 SMNVEV (reference sequence). The CDR3 is CASSSWVSAGLASTDTQYF. The CDR3 nucleotides read TGTGCCAGCAGTTCCTGGGTCTCGGCGGGACTAGCGAGTACAGATACGCAGTATTTT.

CDR3 nucleotide sequence: TGTGCCAGCAGTTGGGGCATACAAGAGACCCAGTACTTC. Translating it yields CASSWGIQETQYF. The V and J genes are TRBV27 and TRBJ2-5; a weak D match, TRBD1 (5 bases). This CDR3 is built from 13 residues. Trimming shortened V by 4 bases and J by 2 bases, and 8 bases separated the two germline ends. Germline CDR1 and CDR2: MNHEY and SMNVEV (reference sequence).

The V gene is TRBV11-2, the J gene TRBJ1-2; weak D call: TRBD1 (5 bases). The germline gives CDR1 SGHAT, CDR2 FQNNGV. The CDR3 has 17 amino acids. V was pared by 5 bases and J by 2 bases, with 21 bases between. The CDR3 here is CASSRIKSGTGNYGYTF. CDR3 DNA: TGTGCCAGCAGCCGGATAAAAAGCGGGACCGGAAACTATGGCTACACCTTC. Full variable domain (outside the CDR3, taken from reference TRBV11-2 and TRBJ1-2): EAGVAQSPRYKIIEKRQSVAFWCNPISGHATLYWYQQILGQGPKLLIQFQNNGVVDDSQLPKDRFSAERLKGVDSTLKIQPAKLEDSAVYLCASSRIKSGTGNYGYTFGSGTRLTVV.

This clone was picked up one time. The chain recombines TRBV13 with TRBJ1-4; the D is unclear. CDR1 is PRHDT and CDR2 is FYEKMQ in the germline V gene (reference sequence). V was clipped by 2 bases and J by 4 bases, with 14 bases between them. There are 16 residues in the CDR3. CDR3 in DNA: TGTGCCAGCAGCTTAAGGTCGAGAGGCTTTAATGAAAAACTGTTTTTT. This codes for CASSLRSRGFNEKLFF.

The chain joins TRBV4-1 to TRBJ2-1; TRBD2 matches 14 bases. V lost 1 base to trimming and J lost 1 base; unmatched junction nucleotides: 3. Germline CDR1 reads MGHRA; CDR2 reads YSYEKL. This CDR3 comprises 18 residues. The DNA for the CDR3 is TGCGCCAGCAGCCAAGGGACTAGCGGGAGGCATTCCTACAATGAGCAGTTCTTC. It is translated as CASSQGTSGRHSYNEQFF.

This sequence joins TRBV5-1 and TRBJ2-7, with TRBD2 matching 14 bases. Germline assignment: CDR1 SGHRS and CDR2 YFSETQ. V lost 4 bases and J lost 5; bases outside the gene matches: 5. The CDR3 sequence is 15 residues long. The CDR3 loop reads CASSGGTSGRDEQYF. CDR3 sequence (DNA): TGCGCCAGCAGCGGCGGGACTAGCGGGAGAGACGAGCAGTACTTC.

The V and J genes are TRBV6-1 and TRBJ1-5, with TRBD1 as a possible D gene (6 bases). CDR1 is MNHNS and CDR2 is SASEGT in the germline V gene. V lost 8 bases, J lost 10 bases, and 24 bases lay in between. CDR3 length equals 15 residues. CDR3 loop: CASVVFWGGVDPQHF. CDR3 DNA: TGTGCCAGCGTCGTCTTTTGGGGGGGCGTAGATCCCCAGCATTTT.

The J gene is TRBJ2-7, the V gene TRBV5-1, with TRBD1 matching over 7 bases. Germline lookup yields CDR1 SGHRS and CDR2 YFSETQ. The CDR3 sequence is 14 residues long. With V trimmed by 2 bases and J by 5 bases, 7 bases remained unmatched. The CDR3 sequence: CASSLQGTLHEQYF. In nucleotides, the CDR3 is TGCGCCAGCAGCTTACAGGGGACCCTACACGAGCAGTACTTC. Full variable domain (missing parts from reference TRBV5-1 and TRBJ2-7): KAGVTQTPRYLIKTRGQQVTLSCSPISGHRSVSWYQQTPGQGLQFLFEYFSETQRNKGNFPGRFSGRQFSNSRSEMNVSTLELGDSALYLCASSLQGTLHEQYFGPGTRLTVT.

The genes are TRBV2 and TRBJ1-2, with D unclear. V lost 7 bases, J lost 0 bases, and 9 bases lay in between. Germline V lookup: CDR1 SNHLY, CDR2 FYNNEI. The CDR3 is made up of 13 amino acids. CDR3 sequence (DNA): TGTGCCAGCACCGGGAGGCCTAACTATGGCTACACCTTC. As protein: CASTGRPNYGYTF.

This chain uses TRBV5-5 with TRBJ1-6; weak D call: TRBD1 (6 bases). This CDR3 is built from 16 residues. V shed 6 bases and J shed 0 bases, with 13 bases lying between them. In germline, CDR1 is SGHKS, CDR2 YYEKEE (reference sequence). CDR3 loop: CASTTRGSSYNSPLHF. DNA for the CDR3: TGTGCCAGCACCACGAGGGGGAGCTCCTATAATTCACCCCTCCACTTT.

This clone was seen once. This sequence joins TRBV5-8 and TRBJ2-5, with TRBD1 matching 7 bases. Germline CDR1 SGHTS, CDR2 YDEGEE. J was trimmed by 5 bases and V by 0 bases; bases with no gene match: 7. The CDR3 contains 15 residues. This chain's CDR3 is CASSLGQGRQETQYF. CDR3 DNA sequence: TGTGCCAGCAGCTTGGGACAGGGAAGGCAGGAGACCCAGTACTTC.

The rearrangement uses TRBV7-6 and TRBJ1-2; 8 nucleotides match TRBD1. V was clipped by 4 bases and J by 4 bases; unmatched bases: 2. The CDR3 covers 13 residues. Germline V gene lookup returns CDR1 SGHVS and CDR2 FNYEAQ. CDR3 bases: TGTGCCAGCAGCTCCACAGGGGGCTATGGCTACACCTTC. This gives the protein CASSSTGGYGYTF.